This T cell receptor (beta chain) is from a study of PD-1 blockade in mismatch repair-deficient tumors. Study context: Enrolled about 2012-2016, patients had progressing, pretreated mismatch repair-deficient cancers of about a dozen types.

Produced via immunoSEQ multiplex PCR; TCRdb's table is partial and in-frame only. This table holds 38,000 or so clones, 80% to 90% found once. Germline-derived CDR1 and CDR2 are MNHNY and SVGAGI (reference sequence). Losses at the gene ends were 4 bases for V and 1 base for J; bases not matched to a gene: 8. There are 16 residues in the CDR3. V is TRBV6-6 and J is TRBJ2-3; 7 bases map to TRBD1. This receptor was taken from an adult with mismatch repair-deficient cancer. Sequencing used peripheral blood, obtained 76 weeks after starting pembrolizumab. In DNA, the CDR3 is TGTGCCAGCAGTTGGTCCGGAGGACAGGGCACAGATACGCAGTATTTT. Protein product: CASSWSGGQGTDTQYF.